Below, 30 T cell receptor beta chains from the same sample are listed, as sequenced in a study of blood T cell repertoires in COVID-19. The table came from immunoSEQ multiplex PCR; TCRdb's copy has only in-frame clones and leaves some out. The sample has some 370,000 clones, roughly four fifths seen once; the top ten hold 5% to 5.5%. What was sequenced was PBMCs or T cells enriched from blood (not recorded which). The receptors shown here come from a woman aged 45-65 years who had recovered from COVID-19.

The V call is TRBV30, the J call TRBJ2-7; tentative D call: TRBD2 (6 bases). CDR3 length: 14 residues. Per the germline V gene, CDR1 is GTSNPN and CDR2 is SVGIG (reference sequence). Trimming took 2 bases from V and 3 from J, leaving 14 bases between them. The CDR3 DNA reads TGTGCCTGGAGTAACTACAGGAGGGGCTACGAGCAGTACTTC. Translating it yields CAWSNYRRGYEQYF.

The V call is TRBV7-2, the J call TRBJ2-1, with 12 bases that match TRBD2. Germline CDR1 is SGHTA and CDR2 is FQGNSA. Trimming took 4 bases from V and 6 from J; bases not matched to a gene: 10. The CDR3 sequence is 17 residues long. CDR3 sequence: CASSSRTSGIRSNEQFF. CDR3 DNA sequence: TGTGCCAGCAGCTCGAGGACTAGCGGGATTCGGAGCAATGAGCAGTTCTTC.

V is TRBV2 and J is TRBJ1-3, with D possibly TRBD1 on 5 matching bases. V was shortened by 6 bases and J by 0 bases, with 12 bases between the two germline ends. Germline assignment: CDR1 SNHLY and CDR2 FYNNEI. The CDR3 totals 15 residues. In DNA form, the CDR3 reads TGTGCCAGCAGCAGGGACTCCGTCTCTGGAAACACCATATATTTT. Residues: CASSRDSVSGNTIYF.

This clone has a single count. The chain couples TRBV5-1 to TRBJ2-1, with TRBD1 matching over 10 bases. There are 14 residues in the CDR3. After removal of 0 bases from V and 7 bases from J, the junction contained 1 base not matched to a gene. Germline V CDR1 and CDR2: SGHRS, YFSETQ. Here the CDR3 DNA reads TGCGCCAGCAGCTTGGGGACAGGGGGAAATGAGCAGTTCTTC. Translating it yields CASSLGTGGNEQFF.

The rearrangement links TRBV7-2 to TRBJ2-7; the match to TRBD2 covers 11 bases. The germline gives CDR1 SGHTA, CDR2 FQGNSA. The CDR3 is 15 amino acids. J lost 1 base, V lost 3 bases, and 2 bases had no gene match. CDR3 sequence: CASSLRLAGSYEQYF. DNA for the CDR3: TGTGCCAGCAGCTTGAGACTAGCGGGATCCTACGAGCAGTACTTC.

This clone was detected once. Other DNA sequences in the sample encode the same CDR3. This chain uses TRBV7-2 with TRBJ1-5; D is undetermined. The CDR3 is made up of 14 amino acids. Trimming left V 1 base short and J 2 bases short, with 6 bases between. Germline CDR1 and CDR2: SGHTA and FQGNSA. CDR3 nucleotide sequence: TGTGCCAGCAGCTTAGGGCAGGGCAATCAGCCCCAGCATTTT. Translation: CASSLGQGNQPQHF.

The rearrangement links TRBV30 to TRBJ1-2; 9 bases match TRBD1. Trimming removed 2 bases from V and 5 bases from J; junction bases left unmatched: 9. Germline lookup yields CDR1 GTSNPN and CDR2 SVGIG (reference sequence). CDR3 length: 15 residues. Written as DNA, the CDR3 is TGTGCCTGGAGTTACAAACTTGACAGGGGGTATGGCTACACCTTC. Translation: CAWSYKLDRGYGYTF.

This clone was picked up one time. The V gene is TRBV2, the J gene TRBJ1-6, with D perhaps matching TRBD1 (5 bases). Germline V gene data show CDR1 as SNHLY and CDR2 as FYNNEI. The CDR3 consists of 14 residues. Trimming took 4 bases from V and 7 from J, leaving 11 bases between them. This chain's CDR3 is CASSAQGENSPLHF. In DNA, the CDR3 is TGTGCCAGCAGTGCTCAGGGTGAGAATTCACCCCTCCACTTT.

DNA of the CDR3: TGTGCCATCAGGACATCTAGCGGGACCACAGATACGCAGTATTTT. Amino acids: CAIRTSSGTTDTQYF. This chain joins TRBV10-3 and TRBJ2-3; 9 bases are a match to TRBD2. With V trimmed by 6 bases and J by 2 bases, 6 bases remained unmatched. The CDR3 runs to 15 residues. Germline V gene lookup returns CDR1 ENHRY and CDR2 SYGVKD.

CDR3 DNA sequence: TGTGCCAGCAGTTACGAGGGGGCTGTTTCACCCCTCCACTTT. Protein: CASSYEGAVSPLHF. The V call is TRBV6-5, the J call TRBJ1-6, with TRBD1 identical over 7 bases. The ends lost 2 bases at V and 9 bases at J; junction bases unmatched: 4. CDR3 length: 14 amino acids. Per the germline V gene, CDR1 is MNHEY and CDR2 is SVGAGI.

The chain links TRBV19 to TRBJ1-5, with a weak D call TRBD1 (5 bases). V gave up 5 bases and J gave up 7 bases, with 15 bases separating them. Germline-derived CDR1 and CDR2 are LNHDA and SQIVND (reference sequence). This CDR3 has 14 residues. CDR3 in DNA: TGTGCCAGTAGTGTCGGTGCGGAGGGGCAGCCCCAGCATTTT. Encoded protein: CASSVGAEGQPQHF.

The chain is built from TRBV4-1 and TRBJ2-5; 9 bases are shared with TRBD1. The V gene's germline CDR1 is MGHRA and CDR2 YSYEKL. The CDR3 has 15 residues. With V trimmed by 3 bases and J by 5 bases, 7 bases remained unmatched. In DNA, the CDR3 is TGCGCCAGCAGCCAGGGACAGGGAATCCGGGAGACCCAGTACTTC. Translated: CASSQGQGIRETQYF.

Concerning this clone: This CDR3 is also generated by other DNA sequences in the sample. J is TRBJ1-1 and V is TRBV19; maybe TRBD1 (5 bases). The CDR3 has 12 amino acids. V was clipped by 4 bases and J by 6 bases, with 9 bases between them. Germline loops: CDR1 LNHDA, CDR2 SQIVND (reference sequence). CDR3 in amino acids: CASSTRGAEAFF. CDR3 coding DNA: TGTGCCAGTAGTACCCGGGGGGCTGAAGCTTTCTTT.

The V call is TRBV6-2 or TRBV6-3, the J call TRBJ2-5; 8 bases align to TRBD2. After removal of 6 bases from V and 5 bases from J, the junction contained 11 bases not matched to a gene. This CDR3 contains 15 residues. Germline CDR1 MNHEY, CDR2 SVGEGT. Written as DNA, the CDR3 is TGTGCCAGCAGATACGGGGGGGCCTTTCGGGAGACCCAGTACTTC. Encoded protein: CASRYGGAFRETQYF.

The rearrangement links TRBV4-2 to TRBJ2-1; no firm D call. The CDR3 covers 14 residues. CDR1 is LGHNA, CDR2 YNFKEQ, per germline. Trimming removed 0 bases at V and 10 bases at J, with 13 bases between. This chain's CDR3 is CASSQDRIGVEQFF. CDR3 sequence (DNA): TGTGCCAGCAGCCAAGATCGGATTGGAGTCGAGCAGTTCTTC.

The CDR3: CAGTSTGGRFYGYTF. DNA of the CDR3: TGTGCCGGCACTTCGACAGGGGGCCGGTTCTATGGCTACACCTTC. The chain recombines TRBV28 with TRBJ1-2, with 10 bases lining up with TRBD1. Germline assignment: CDR1 MDHEN and CDR2 SYDVKM. V lost 11 bases and J lost 4; bases outside the gene matches: 13. The CDR3 runs to 15 residues.

The chain combines TRBV13 with TRBJ2-3; TRBD2 is a possible D gene (5 bases). V was cut by 2 bases and J by 0 bases, with 9 bases left in between. Germline values: CDR1 PRHDT, CDR2 FYEKMQ (reference sequence). The CDR3 extends over 15 amino acids. The CDR3 DNA follows: TGTGCCAGCAGCTTATTAGGCGGGAGCACAGATACGCAGTATTTT. It specifies CASSLLGGSTDTQYF.

This chain uses TRBV6-5 with TRBJ1-3; a weak D match, TRBD1 (5 bases). CDR1 MNHEY and CDR2 SVGAGI come from the germline V gene. V lost 0 bases and J 6 bases, leaving 12 bases between the germline ends. The CDR3 is 15 amino acids. CDR3 sequence reads: CASSYSQGVLNTIYF. Here the CDR3 DNA reads TGTGCCAGCAGTTACTCTCAGGGTGTCTTAAACACCATATATTTT.

The chain employs TRBV27 and TRBJ2-1; 7 bases agree with TRBD1. Unmatched junction bases numbered 3, after V lost 3 bases and J lost 4 bases. In germline, CDR1 is MNHEY, CDR2 SMNVEV (reference sequence). The CDR3 totals 14 residues. CDR3 sequence reads: CASSFQGEYNEQFF. The CDR3 DNA is TGTGCCAGCAGTTTCCAGGGGGAATACAATGAGCAGTTCTTC.

About this clone itself: Different DNA sequences within this sample yield the same CDR3. This chain connects TRBV7-2 to TRBJ1-2; TRBD1 aligns across 7 bases. The CDR3 totals 14 residues. V gave up 2 bases and J gave up 3 bases; unmatched junction bases: 3. CDR1 is SGHTA, CDR2 FQGNSA, per germline. The CDR3 nucleotides read TGTGCCAGCAGCTTATACGGACAGGACTATGGCTACACCTTC. This codes for CASSLYGQDYGYTF. Based on the CDR3 plus reference TRBV7-2 and TRBJ1-2, the full variable domain is GAGVSQSPSNKVTEKGKDVELRCDPISGHTALYWYRQSLGQGLEFLIYFQGNSAPDKSGLPSDRFSAERTGGSVSTLTIQRTQQEDSAVYLCASSLYGQDYGYTFGSGTRLTVV.

The chain links TRBV12-5 to TRBJ1-5; D is unclear. Germline assignment: CDR1 LGHNT and CDR2 FRNRAP. Trimming cost V 0 bases and J 1 base, with 13 bases left between them. CDR3 length: 17 amino acids. The CDR3 is CASGLVRSVGSNQPQHF. The CDR3 bases are TGTGCTAGTGGTTTGGTACGGTCAGTCGGGAGCAATCAGCCCCAGCATTTT.

V gene TRBV19 combines with J gene TRBJ1-1, with TRBD1 matching over 9 bases. The V gene end was trimmed by 3 bases and the J gene end by 5 bases; junction bases not matched to a gene: 10. Germline values: CDR1 LNHDA, CDR2 SQIVND (reference sequence). The CDR3 spans 16 residues. CDR3 amino acids: CASSIRTGTGRTEAFF. The CDR3 DNA follows: TGTGCCAGTAGTATCCGAACCGGGACAGGGAGGACTGAAGCTTTCTTT.

The chain combines TRBV19 with TRBJ1-1; tentatively, D is TRBD1 (5 bases). The CDR3 is made up of 14 amino acids. Germline lookup yields CDR1 LNHDA and CDR2 SQIVND (reference sequence). Deletions cut 7 bases from V and 4 bases from J, with 16 bases between. The DNA of the CDR3 is TGTGCCAGTAATTTCTTGGGGGGGGGCACTGAAGCTTTCTTT. Its translation: CASNFLGGGTEAFF.

In this sample, this clone turned up once. The chain is built from TRBV7-9 and TRBJ1-4; the D gene is possibly TRBD1 (5 bases). Deletions cut 6 bases from V and 4 bases from J, with 15 bases between. Germline loops: CDR1 SEHNR, CDR2 FQNEAQ (reference sequence). CDR3 size: 15 residues. The CDR3: CASRPDRLNNEKLFF. The CDR3, as DNA: TGTGCCAGCAGGCCTGACAGACTTAATAATGAAAAACTGTTTTTT.

In this sample, this clone turned up once. The V and J genes are TRBV11-3 and TRBJ2-1; possibly TRBD1 for D (5 bases). CDR3 length equals 15 residues. Deletions cut 0 bases from V and 3 bases from J, with 9 bases between. Germline V gene sequence: CDR1 SGHNT, CDR2 YENEEA. The CDR3 is CASSLDQGNYNEQFF. CDR3 DNA sequence: TGTGCCAGCAGCTTAGATCAGGGAAACTACAATGAGCAGTTCTTC.

This clone has only one observation. V gene TRBV10-2 combines with J gene TRBJ1-1, with 8 positions matching TRBD1. The CDR3 sequence is 12 residues long. CDR1 and CDR2 (germline): WSHSY, SAAADI. Trimming at V came to 5 bases and at J to 6 bases, leaving 2 bases not matched to a gene. CDR3 nucleotides: TGCGCCAGCAGTCCGGACAGGGCTGAAGCTTTCTTT. As protein: CASSPDRAEAFF.

This clone showed up just a few times. CDR3 bases: TGTGCCAGCAGTTTATCGGGACAGAGACTCTACGAGCAGTACTTC. Its protein product is CASSLSGQRLYEQYF. The rearrangement joins TRBV27 to TRBJ2-7, with 7 bases that match TRBD1. CDR3 length: 15 residues. The junction had 5 bases not matched to a gene; V was cut back by 0 bases and J by 3 bases. Germline lookup yields CDR1 MNHEY and CDR2 SMNVEV (reference sequence).

The chain employs TRBV30 and TRBJ2-1; 8 bases are a match to TRBD1. CDR1 and CDR2 from the germline V gene are GTSNPN and SVGIG (reference sequence). The CDR3 totals 15 residues. Unmatched junction bases numbered 7, after V lost 2 bases and J lost 4 bases. CDR3 amino acids: CAWSRYRGDYNEQFF. In nucleotides, the CDR3 is TGTGCCTGGAGTAGGTACAGGGGGGATTACAATGAGCAGTTCTTC.

V usage is TRBV7-2 and J usage is TRBJ2-1; maybe TRBD1 (6 bases). This CDR3 comprises 16 residues. V lost 6 bases to trimming and J lost 2 bases, with 17 bases between them. Germline V gene sequence: CDR1 SGHTA, CDR2 FQGNSA. Here the CDR3 DNA reads TGTGCCAGCAGTTTAAAGCCAGGGGCTGCCTACAATGAGCAGTTCTTC. It yields the protein CASSLKPGAAYNEQFF.

CDR3 protein: CASSLEQGYEQYF. CDR3 sequence (DNA): TGTGCCAGCAGCTTAGAACAGGGCTACGAGCAGTACTTC. The chain joins TRBV11-2 to TRBJ2-7; D may be TRBD1 (6 bases). Between the trimmed V and J ends, which lost 0 bases and 3 bases, there was a span of 6 bases. Germline CDR1 and CDR2: SGHAT and FQNNGV. The CDR3 totals 13 residues.